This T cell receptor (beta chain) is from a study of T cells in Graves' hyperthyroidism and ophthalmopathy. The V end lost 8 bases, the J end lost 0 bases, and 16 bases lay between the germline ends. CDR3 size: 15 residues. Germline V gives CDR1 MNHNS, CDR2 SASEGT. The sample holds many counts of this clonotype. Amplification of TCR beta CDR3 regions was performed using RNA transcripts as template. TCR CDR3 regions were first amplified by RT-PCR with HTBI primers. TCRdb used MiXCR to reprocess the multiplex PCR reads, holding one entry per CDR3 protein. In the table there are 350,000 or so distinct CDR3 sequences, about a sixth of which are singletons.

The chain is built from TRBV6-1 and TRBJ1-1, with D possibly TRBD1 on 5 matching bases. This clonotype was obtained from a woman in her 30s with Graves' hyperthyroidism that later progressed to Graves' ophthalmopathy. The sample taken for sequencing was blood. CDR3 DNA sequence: TGTGCCAGCCGGTGGCAGGGTCCCCTGAACACTGAAGCTTTCTTT. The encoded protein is CASRWQGPLNTEAFF.